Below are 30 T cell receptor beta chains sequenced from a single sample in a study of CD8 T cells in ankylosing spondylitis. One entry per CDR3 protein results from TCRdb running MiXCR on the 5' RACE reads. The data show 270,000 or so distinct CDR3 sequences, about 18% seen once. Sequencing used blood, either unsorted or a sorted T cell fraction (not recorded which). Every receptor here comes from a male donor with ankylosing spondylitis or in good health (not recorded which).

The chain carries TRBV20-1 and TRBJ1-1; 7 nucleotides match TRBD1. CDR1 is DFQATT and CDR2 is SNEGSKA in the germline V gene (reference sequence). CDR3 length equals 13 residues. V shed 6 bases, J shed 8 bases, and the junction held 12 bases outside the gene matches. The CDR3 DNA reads TGCAGTGCCCCGGACAGGCTGTGGCCCGAAGCTTTCTTT. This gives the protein CSAPDRLWPEAFF.

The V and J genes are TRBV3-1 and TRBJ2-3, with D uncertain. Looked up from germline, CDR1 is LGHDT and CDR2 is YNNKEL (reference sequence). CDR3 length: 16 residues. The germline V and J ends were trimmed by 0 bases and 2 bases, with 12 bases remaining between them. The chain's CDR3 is CASSQEMVQDTDTQYF. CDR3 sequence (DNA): TGTGCCAGCAGCCAAGAAATGGTCCAAGACACAGATACGCAGTATTTT.

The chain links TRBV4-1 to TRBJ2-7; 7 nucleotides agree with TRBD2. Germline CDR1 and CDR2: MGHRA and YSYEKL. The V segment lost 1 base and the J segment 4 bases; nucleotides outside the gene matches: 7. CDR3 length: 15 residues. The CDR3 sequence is CASSQVRGTIYEQYF. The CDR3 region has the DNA TGCGCCAGCAGCCAAGTCAGAGGGACTATTTACGAGCAGTACTTC.

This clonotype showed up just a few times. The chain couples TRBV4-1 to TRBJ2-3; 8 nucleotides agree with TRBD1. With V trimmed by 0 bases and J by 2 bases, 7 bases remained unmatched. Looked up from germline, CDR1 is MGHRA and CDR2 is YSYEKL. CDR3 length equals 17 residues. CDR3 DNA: TGCGCCAGCAGCCAAGATCAAAGGACAGGGATCACAGATACGCAGTATTTT. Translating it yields CASSQDQRTGITDTQYF.

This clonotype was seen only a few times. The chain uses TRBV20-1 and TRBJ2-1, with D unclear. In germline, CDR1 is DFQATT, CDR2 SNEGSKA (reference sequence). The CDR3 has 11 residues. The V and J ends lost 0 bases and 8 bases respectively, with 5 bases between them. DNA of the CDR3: TGCAGTGCTAGAGAATATCATGAGCAGTTCTTC. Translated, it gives CSAREYHEQFF.

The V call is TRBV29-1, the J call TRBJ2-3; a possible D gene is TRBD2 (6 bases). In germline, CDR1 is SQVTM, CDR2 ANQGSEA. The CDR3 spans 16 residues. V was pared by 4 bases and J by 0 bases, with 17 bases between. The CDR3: CSVVEGNLYSTDTQYF. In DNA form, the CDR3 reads TGCAGCGTTGTGGAGGGGAACCTCTATAGCACAGATACGCAGTATTTT.

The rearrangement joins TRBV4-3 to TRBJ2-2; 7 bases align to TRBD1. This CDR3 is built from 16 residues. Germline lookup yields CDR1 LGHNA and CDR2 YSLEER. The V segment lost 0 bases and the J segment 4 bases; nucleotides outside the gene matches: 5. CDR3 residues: CASSQDRGPGTGELFF. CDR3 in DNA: TGCGCCAGCAGCCAAGATAGGGGGCCTGGCACCGGGGAGCTGTTTTTT.

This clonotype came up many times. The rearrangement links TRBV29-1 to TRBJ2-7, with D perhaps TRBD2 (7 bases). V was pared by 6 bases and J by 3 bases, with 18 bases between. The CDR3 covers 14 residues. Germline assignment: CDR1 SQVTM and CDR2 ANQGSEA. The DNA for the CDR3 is TGCAGCGTGGCAGAGGGGGGGACGGTCTACGAGCAGTACTTC. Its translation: CSVAEGGTVYEQYF.

The CDR3 protein is CASSQDHPGTYNEQFF. CDR3 bases: TGCGCCAGCAGCCAAGATCACCCAGGGACGTACAATGAGCAGTTCTTC. The chain combines TRBV4-3 with TRBJ2-1; TRBD1 or TRBD2 may be the D gene (5 bases each). Trimming stripped 0 bases from V and 4 bases from J, with 13 bases between. From germline, CDR1 is LGHNA and CDR2 YSLEER. The CDR3 spans 16 residues.

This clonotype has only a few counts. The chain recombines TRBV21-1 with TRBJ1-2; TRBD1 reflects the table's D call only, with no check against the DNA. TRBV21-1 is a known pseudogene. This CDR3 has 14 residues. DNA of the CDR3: TGTGCCAGCAGCGGCGCCGGGAGACGCTATGGCTACACCTTC. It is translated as CASSGAGRRYGYTF.

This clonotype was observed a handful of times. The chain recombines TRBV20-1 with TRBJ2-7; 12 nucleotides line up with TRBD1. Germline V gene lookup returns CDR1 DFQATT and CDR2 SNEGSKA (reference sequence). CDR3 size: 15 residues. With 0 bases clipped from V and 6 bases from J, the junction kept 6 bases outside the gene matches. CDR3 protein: CSARDWGTGGLEQYF. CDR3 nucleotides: TGCAGTGCTAGAGATTGGGGGACAGGGGGCCTCGAGCAGTACTTC.

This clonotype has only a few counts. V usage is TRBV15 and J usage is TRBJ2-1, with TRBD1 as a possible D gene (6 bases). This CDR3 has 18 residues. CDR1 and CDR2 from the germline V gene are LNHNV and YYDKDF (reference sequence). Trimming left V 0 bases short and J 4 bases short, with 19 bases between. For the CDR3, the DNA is TGTGCCACCAGCAGAGATCTAGGGGGAGATCTGGGGTACAATGAGCAGTTCTTC. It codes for CATSRDLGGDLGYNEQFF.

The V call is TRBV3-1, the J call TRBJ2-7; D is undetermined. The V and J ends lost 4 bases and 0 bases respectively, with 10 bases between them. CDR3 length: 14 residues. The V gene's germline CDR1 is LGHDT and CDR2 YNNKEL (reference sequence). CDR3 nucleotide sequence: TGTGCCAGCAGCCCCTATCGGGCCTCCTACGAGCAGTACTTC. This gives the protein CASSPYRASYEQYF.

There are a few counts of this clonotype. DNA of the CDR3: TGTGCCAGCAACGCTGGGGGACAGGGTGCGAGAAATGAGCAGTTCTTC. It yields the protein CASNAGGQGARNEQFF. The chain has TRBV9 and TRBJ2-1; the match to TRBD1 covers 9 bases. This CDR3 region has 16 residues. CDR1 is SGDLS and CDR2 is YYNGEE in the germline V gene. V shed 6 bases and J 7 bases; nucleotides not matched to a gene: 14.

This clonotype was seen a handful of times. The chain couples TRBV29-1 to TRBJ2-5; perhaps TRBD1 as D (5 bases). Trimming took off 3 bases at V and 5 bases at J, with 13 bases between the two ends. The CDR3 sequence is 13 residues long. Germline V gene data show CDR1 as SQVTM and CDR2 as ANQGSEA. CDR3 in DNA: TGCAGCGTTGAGGGCAGGGTGCGGGAGACCCAGTACTTC. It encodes CSVEGRVRETQYF.

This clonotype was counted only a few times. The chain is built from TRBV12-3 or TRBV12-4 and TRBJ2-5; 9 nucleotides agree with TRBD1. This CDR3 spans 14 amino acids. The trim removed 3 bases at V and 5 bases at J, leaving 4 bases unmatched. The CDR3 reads CASSFVGQGETQYF. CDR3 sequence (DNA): TGTGCCAGCAGTTTCGTCGGACAGGGGGAGACCCAGTACTTC.

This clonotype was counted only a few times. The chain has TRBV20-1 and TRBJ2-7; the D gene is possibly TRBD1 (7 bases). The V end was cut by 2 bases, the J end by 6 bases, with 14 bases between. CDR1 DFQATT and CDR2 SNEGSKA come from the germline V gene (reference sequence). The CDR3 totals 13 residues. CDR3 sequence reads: CSARQGGYREQYF. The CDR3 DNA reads TGCAGTGCTAGACAGGGGGGCTATCGCGAGCAGTACTTC.

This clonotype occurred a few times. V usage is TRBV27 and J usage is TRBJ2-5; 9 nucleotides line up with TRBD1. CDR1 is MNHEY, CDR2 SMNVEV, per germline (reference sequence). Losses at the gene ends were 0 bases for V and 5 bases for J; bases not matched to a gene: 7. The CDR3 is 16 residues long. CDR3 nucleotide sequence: TGTGCCAGCAGTTTATCCCTATCGACAGGGGGGGAGACCCAGTACTTC. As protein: CASSLSLSTGGETQYF.

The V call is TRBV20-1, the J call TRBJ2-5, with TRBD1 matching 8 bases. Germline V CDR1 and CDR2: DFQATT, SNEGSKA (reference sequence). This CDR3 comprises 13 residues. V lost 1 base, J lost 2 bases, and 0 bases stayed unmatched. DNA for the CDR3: TGCAGTGCTAGAGGGACAGGGCAAGAGACCCAGTACTTC. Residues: CSARGTGQETQYF.

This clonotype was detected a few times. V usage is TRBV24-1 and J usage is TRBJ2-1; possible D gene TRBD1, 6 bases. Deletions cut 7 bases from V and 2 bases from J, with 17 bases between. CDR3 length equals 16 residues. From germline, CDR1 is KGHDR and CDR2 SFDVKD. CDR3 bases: TGTGCCACCAGCCCGATGCAGGGGCCGGCCTACAATGAGCAGTTCTTC. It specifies CATSPMQGPAYNEQFF.

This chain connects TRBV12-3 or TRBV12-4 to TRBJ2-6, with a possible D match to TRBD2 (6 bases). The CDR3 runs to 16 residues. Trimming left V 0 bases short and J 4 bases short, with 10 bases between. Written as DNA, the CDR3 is TGTGCCAGCAGTTTAGCGGGGGGTAGCGGGGCCAACGTCCTGACTTTC. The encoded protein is CASSLAGGSGANVLTF.

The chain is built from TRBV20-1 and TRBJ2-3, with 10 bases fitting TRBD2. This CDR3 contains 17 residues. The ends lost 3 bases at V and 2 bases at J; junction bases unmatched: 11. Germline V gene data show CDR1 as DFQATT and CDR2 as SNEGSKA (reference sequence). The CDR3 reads CSASWASGGPDTDTQYF. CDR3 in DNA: TGCAGTGCTAGTTGGGCTAGCGGGGGCCCCGACACAGATACGCAGTATTTT.

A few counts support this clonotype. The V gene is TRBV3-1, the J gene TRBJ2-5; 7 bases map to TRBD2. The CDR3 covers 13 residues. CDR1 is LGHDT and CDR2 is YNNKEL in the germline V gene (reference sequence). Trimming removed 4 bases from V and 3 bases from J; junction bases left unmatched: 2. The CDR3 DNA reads TGTGCCAGCAGCCCCCGGGAGGAAGAGACCCAGTACTTC. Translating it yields CASSPREEETQYF.

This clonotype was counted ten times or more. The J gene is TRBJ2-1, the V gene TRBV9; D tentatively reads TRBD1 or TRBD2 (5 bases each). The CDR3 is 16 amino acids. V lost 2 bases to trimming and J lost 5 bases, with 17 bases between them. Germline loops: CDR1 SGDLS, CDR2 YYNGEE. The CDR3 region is CASSVEGPGLHNEQFF. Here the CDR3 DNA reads TGTGCCAGCAGCGTCGAGGGACCCGGGCTACACAATGAGCAGTTCTTC. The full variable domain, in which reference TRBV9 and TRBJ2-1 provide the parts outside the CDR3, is DSGVTQTPKHLITATGQRVTLRCSPRSGDLSVYWYQQSLDQGLQFLIQYYNGEERAKGNILERFSAQQFPDLHSELNLSSLELGDSALYFCASSVEGPGLHNEQFFGPGTRLTVL.

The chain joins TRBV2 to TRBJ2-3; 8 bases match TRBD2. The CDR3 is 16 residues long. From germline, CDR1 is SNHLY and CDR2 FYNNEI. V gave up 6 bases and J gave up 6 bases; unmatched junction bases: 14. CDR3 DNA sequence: TGTGCCAGCAGGACTCTTTTAGCGGGAAGTACGGATACGCAGTATTTT. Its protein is CASRTLLAGSTDTQYF.

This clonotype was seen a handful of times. The CDR3 protein is CASSYSVAIPGEQYF. The DNA of the CDR3 is TGTGCCAGCAGTTACTCGGTAGCGATACCGGGGGAGCAGTACTTC. This chain joins TRBV6-5 and TRBJ2-7; D may be TRBD2 (5 bases). V lost 0 bases, J lost 7 bases, and 16 bases lay in between. The length of the CDR3 is 15 residues. Germline V CDR1 and CDR2: MNHEY, SVGAGI.

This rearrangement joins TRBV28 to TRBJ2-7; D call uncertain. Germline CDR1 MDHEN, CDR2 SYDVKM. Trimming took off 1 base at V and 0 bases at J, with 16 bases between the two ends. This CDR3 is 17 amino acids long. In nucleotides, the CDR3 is TGTGCCAGCAGTTTATCCCGGAAGTTCAAAAACTCCTACGAGCAGTACTTC. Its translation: CASSLSRKFKNSYEQYF.

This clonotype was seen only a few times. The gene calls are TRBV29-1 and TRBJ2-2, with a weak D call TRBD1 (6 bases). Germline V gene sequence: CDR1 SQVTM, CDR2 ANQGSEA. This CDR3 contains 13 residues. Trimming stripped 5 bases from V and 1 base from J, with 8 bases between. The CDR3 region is CSVIRGNTGELFF. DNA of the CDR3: TGCAGCGTTATCAGGGGGAACACCGGGGAGCTGTTTTTT.

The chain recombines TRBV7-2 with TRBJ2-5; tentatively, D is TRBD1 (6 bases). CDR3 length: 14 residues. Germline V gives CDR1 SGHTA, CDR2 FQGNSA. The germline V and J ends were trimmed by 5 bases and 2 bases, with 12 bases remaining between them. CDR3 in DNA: TGTGCCAGCAGCATCTTCAGGGGACAAGAGACCCAGTACTTC. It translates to CASSIFRGQETQYF.

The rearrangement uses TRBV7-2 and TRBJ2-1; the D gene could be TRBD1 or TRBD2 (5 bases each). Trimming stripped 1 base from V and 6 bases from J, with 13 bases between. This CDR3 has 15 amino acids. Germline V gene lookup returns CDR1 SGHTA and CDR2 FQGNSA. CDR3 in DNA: TGTGCCAGCAGCTTAGGTCCGGGGCCCCTCAATGAGCAGTTCTTC. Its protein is CASSLGPGPLNEQFF.